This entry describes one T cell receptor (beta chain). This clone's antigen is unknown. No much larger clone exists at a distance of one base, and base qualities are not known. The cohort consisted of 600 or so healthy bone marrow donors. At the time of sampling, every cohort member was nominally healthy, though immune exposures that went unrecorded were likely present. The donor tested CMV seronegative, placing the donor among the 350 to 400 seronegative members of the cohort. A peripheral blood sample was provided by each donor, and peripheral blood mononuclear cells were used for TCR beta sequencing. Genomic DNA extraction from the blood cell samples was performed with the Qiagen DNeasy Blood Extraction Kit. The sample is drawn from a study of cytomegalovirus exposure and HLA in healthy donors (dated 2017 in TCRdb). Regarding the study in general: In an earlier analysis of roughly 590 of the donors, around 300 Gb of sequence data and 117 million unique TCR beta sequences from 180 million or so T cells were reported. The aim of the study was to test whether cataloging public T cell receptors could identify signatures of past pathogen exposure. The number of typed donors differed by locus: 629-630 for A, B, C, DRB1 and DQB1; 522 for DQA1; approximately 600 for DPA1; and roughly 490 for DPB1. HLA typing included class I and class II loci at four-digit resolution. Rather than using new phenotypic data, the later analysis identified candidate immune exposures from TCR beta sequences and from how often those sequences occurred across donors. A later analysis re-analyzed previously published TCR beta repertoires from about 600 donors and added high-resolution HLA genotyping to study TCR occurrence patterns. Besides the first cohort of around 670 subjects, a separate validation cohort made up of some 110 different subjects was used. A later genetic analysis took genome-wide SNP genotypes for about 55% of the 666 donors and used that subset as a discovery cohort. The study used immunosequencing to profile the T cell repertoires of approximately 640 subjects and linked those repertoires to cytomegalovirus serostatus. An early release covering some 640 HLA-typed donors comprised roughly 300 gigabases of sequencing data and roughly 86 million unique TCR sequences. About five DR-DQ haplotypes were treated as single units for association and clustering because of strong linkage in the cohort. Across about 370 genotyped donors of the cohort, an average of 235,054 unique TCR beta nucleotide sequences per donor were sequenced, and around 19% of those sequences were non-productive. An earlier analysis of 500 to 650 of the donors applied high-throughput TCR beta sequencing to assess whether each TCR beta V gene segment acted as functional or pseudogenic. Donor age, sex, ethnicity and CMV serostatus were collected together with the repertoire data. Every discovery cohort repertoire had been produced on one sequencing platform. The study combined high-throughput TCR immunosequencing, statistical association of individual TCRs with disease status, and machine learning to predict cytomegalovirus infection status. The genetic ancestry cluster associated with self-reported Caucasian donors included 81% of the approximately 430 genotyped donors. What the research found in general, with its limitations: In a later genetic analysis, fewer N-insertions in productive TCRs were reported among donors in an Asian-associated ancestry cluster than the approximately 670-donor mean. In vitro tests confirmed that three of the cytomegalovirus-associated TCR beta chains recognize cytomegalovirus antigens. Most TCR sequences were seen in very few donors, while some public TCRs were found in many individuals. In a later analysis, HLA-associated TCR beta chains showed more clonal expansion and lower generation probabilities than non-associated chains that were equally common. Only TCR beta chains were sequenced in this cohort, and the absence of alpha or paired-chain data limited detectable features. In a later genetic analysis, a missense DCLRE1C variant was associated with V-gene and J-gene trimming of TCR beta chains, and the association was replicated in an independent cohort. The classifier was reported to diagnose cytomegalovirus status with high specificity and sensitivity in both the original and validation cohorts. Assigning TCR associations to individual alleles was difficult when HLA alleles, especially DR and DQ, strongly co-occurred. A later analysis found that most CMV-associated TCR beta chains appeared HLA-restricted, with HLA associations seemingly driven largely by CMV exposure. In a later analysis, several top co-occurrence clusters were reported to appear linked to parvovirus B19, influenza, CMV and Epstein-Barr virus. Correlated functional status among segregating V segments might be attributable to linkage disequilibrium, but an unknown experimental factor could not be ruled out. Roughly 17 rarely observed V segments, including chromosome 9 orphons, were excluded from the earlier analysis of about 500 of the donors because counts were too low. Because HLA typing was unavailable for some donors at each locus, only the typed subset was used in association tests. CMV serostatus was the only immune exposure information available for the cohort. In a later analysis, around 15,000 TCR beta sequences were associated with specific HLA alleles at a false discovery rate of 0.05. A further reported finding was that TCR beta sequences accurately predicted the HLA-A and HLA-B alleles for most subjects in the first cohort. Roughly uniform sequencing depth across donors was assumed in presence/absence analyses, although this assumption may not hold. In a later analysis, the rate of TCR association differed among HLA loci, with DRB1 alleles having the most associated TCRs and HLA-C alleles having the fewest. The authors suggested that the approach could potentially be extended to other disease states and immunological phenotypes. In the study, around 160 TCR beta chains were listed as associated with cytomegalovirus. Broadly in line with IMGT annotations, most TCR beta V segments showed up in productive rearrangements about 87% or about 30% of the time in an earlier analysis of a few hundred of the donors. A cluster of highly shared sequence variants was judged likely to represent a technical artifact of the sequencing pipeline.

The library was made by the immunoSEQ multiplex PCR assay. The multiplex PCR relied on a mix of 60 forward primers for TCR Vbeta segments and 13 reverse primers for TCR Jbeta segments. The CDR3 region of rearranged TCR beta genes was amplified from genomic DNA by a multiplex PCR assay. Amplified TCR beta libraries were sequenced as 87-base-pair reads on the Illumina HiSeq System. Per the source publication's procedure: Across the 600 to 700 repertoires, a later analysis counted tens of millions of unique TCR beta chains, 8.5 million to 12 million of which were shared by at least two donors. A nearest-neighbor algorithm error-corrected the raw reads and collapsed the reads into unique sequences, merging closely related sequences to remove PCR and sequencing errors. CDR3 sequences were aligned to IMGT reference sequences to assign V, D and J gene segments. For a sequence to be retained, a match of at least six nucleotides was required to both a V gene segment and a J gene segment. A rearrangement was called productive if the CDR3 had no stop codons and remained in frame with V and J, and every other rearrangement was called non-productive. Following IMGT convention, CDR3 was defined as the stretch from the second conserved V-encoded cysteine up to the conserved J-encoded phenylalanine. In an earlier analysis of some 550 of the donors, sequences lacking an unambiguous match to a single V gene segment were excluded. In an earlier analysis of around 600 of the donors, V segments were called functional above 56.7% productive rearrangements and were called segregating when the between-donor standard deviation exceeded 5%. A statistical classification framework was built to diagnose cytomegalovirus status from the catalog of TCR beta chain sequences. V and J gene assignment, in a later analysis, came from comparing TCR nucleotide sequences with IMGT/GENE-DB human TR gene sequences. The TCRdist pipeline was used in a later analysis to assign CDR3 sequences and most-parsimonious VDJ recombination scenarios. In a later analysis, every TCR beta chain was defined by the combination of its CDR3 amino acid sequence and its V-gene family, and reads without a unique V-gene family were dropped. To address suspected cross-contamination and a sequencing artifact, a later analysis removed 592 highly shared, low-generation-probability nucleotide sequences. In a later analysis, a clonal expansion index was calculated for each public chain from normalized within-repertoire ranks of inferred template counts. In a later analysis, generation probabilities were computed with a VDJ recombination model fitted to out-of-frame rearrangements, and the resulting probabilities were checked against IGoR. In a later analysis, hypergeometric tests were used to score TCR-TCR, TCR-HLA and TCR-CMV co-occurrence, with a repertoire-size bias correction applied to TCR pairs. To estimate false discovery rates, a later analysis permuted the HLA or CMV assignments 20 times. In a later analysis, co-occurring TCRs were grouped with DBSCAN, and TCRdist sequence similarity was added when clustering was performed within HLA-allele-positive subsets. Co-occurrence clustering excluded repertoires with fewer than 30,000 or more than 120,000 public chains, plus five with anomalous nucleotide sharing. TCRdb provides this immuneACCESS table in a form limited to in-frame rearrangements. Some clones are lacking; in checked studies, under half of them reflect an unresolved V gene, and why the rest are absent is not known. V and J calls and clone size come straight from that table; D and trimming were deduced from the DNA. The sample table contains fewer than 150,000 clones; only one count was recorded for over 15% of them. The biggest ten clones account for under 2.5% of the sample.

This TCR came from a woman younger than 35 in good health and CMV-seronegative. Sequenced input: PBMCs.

The CDR3 region: CASRDYRAHSGNTIYF. Here is the DNA: TGTGCCAGCAGAGACTACCGGGCCCACTCTGGAAACACCATATATTTT. The V and J segments used are TRBV28 and TRBJ1-3, with the D gene uncertain. The CDR3 runs 16 residues from the cysteine to the phenylalanine. The sequence is cut down to CDR3 DNA, 48 bases in frame from base 1. CDR1 and CDR2 were assigned from the germline V gene as MDHEN and SYDVKM. V is clipped by 6 bases and J by 0 bases, and the sequence between their germline boundaries is 15 bases long.